This T cell receptor beta chain was recovered during a study of spatial heterogeneity in lung cancer. Study information: Averaged across combinations, each unique TCR and UMI pairing appeared more than ten times in raw reads, which were uncorrected.

CDR1 and CDR2 (germline): SGHRS, YFSETQ. Losses at the gene ends were 2 bases for V and 0 bases for J; bases not matched to a gene: 5. CDR3 length: 17 amino acids. Time point noted: blood at routine non-recurrence follow-up after resection. Whole RNA from tumor, nontumor lung or frozen PBMC was sequenced unsorted. Only a few counts were recorded for this clonotype. Carried by each TCR cDNA molecule was a unique molecular identifier. TCRdb re-called the 5' RACE reads with MiXCR, one entry per CDR3 protein. The sample has around 110,000 distinct CDR3 sequences; 12% are singletons. Sample: PBMCs, taken at follow-up. The source is a male donor with early-stage non-small cell lung cancer. V and J are TRBV5-1 and TRBJ1-5, with 10 nucleotides matching TRBD1. CDR3 DNA sequence: TGCGCCAGCAGCTTAGGGACAGGGGACTATAGCAATCAGCCCCAGCATTTT. As protein: CASSLGTGDYSNQPQHF.